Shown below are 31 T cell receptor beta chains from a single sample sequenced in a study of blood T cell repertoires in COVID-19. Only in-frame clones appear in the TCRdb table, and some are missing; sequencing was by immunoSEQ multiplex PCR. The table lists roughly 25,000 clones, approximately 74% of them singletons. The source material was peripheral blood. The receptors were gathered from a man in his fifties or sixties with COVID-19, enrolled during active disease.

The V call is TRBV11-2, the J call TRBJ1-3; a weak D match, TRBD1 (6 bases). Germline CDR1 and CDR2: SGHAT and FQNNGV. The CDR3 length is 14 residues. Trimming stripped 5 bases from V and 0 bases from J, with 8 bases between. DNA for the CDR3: TGTGCCAGCAGCCAGGGGTCCTCTGGAAACACCATATATTTT. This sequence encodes CASSQGSSGNTIYF.

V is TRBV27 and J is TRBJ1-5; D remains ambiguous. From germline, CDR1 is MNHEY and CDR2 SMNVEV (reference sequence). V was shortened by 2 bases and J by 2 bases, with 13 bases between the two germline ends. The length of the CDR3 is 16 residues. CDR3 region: CASSLISAGGNQPQHF. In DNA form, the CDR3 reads TGTGCCAGCAGTTTAATCTCTGCCGGTGGCAATCAGCCCCAGCATTTT.

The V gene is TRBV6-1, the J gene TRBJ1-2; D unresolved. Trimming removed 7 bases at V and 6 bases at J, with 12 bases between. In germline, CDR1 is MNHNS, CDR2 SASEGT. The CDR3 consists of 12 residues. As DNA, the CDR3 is TGTGCCAGCAACGGGTATCGCAATGGCTACACCTTC. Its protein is CASNGYRNGYTF.

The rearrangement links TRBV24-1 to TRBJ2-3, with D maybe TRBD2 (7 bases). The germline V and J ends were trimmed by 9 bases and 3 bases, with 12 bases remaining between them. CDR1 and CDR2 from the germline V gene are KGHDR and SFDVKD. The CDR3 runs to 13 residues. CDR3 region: CATGGGRTDTQYF. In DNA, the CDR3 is TGTGCCACCGGGGGGGGCCGGACAGATACGCAGTATTTT.

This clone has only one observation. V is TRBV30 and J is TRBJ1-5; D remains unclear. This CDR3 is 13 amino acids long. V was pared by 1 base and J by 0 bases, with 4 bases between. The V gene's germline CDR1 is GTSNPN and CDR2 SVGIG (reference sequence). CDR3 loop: CAWSAGSNQPQHF. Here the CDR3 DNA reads TGTGCCTGGAGTGCCGGTAGCAATCAGCCCCAGCATTTT.

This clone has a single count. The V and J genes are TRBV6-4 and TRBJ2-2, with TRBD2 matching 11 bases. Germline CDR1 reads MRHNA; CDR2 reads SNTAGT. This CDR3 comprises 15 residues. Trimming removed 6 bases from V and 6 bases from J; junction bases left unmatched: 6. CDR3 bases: TGTGCCAGCAGACTTAGCGGGAGGGCCCCCGGGGAGCTGTTTTTT. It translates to CASRLSGRAPGELFF.

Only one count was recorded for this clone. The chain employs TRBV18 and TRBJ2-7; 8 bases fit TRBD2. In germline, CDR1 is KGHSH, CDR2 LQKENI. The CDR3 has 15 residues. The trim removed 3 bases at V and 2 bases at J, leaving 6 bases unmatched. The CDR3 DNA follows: TGTGCCAGCTCACCCGCTAGCGGGTCTACCTACGAGCAGTACTTC. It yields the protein CASSPASGSTYEQYF.

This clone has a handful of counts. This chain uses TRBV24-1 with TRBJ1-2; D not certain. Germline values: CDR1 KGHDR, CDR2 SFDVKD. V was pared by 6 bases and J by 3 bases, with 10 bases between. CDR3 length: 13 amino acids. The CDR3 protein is CATSKDSHYGYTF. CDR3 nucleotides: TGTGCCACCAGTAAGGACTCGCACTATGGCTACACCTTC.

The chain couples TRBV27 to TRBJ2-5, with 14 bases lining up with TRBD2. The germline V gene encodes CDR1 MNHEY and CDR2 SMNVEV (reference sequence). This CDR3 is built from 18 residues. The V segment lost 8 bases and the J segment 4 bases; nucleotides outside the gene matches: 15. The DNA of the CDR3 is TGTGCCAGCGGAGATCCGGGACTAGCGGGAGTGGGCGCAGAGACCCAGTACTTC. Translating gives CASGDPGLAGVGAETQYF.

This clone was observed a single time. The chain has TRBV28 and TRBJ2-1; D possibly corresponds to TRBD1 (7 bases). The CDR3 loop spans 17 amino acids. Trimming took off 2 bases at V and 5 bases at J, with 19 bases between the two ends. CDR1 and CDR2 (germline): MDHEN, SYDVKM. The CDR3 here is CASSLGGATGVDNEQFF. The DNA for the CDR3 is TGTGCCAGCAGTTTAGGCGGGGCCACAGGGGTTGACAATGAGCAGTTCTTC.

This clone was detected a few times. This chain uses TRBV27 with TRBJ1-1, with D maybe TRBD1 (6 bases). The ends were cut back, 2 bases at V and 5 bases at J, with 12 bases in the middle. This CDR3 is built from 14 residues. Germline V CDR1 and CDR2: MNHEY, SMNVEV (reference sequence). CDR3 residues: CASSLNWGRTEAFF. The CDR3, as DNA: TGTGCCAGCAGTTTAAACTGGGGGCGGACTGAAGCTTTCTTT.

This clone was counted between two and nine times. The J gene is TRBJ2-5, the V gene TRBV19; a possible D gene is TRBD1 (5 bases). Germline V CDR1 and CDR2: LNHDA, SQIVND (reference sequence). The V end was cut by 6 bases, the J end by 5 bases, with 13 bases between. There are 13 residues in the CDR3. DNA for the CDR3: TGTGCCAGTAGGGACACCAGGGTGGAGACCCAGTACTTC. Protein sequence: CASRDTRVETQYF.

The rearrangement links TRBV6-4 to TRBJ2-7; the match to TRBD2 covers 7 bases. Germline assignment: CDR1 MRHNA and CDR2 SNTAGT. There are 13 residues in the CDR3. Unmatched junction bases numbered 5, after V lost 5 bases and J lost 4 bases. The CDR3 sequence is CASSISSGYEQYF. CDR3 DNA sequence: TGTGCCAGCAGTATCTCTAGCGGATACGAGCAGTACTTC.

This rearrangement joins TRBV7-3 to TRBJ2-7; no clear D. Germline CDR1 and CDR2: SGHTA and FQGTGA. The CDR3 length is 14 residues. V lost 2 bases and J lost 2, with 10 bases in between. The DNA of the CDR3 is TGTGCCAGCAGCTTATATTTGAAGCCCTACGAGCAGTACTTC. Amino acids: CASSLYLKPYEQYF.

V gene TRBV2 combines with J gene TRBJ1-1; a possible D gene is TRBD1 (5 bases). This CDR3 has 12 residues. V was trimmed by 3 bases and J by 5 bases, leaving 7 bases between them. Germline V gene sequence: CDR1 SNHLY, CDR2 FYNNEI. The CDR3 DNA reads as TGTGCCAGCAGTGAGGGGGGGACTGAAGCTTTCTTT. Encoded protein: CASSEGGTEAFF.

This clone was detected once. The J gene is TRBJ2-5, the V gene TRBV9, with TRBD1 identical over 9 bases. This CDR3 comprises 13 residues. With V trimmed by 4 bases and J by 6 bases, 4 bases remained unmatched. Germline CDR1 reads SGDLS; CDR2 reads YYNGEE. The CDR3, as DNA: TGTGCCAGCAGCCCGGGACAGGGAAAGACCCAGTACTTC. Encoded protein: CASSPGQGKTQYF.

DNA of the CDR3: TGTGCCAGCAGCCAAGTTGCCCGTAAGAGAACAGATACGCAGTATTTT. Translating it yields CASSQVARKRTDTQYF. V and J are TRBV4-2 and TRBJ2-3; D gene ambiguous. V was cut by 1 base and J by 3 bases, with 14 bases left in between. This CDR3 is 16 amino acids long. Germline-derived CDR1 and CDR2 are LGHNA and YNFKEQ.

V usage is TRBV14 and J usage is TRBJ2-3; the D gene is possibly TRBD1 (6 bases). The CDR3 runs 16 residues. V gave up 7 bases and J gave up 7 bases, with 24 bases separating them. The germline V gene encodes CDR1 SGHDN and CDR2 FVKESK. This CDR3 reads CASTRDIGFTDNTQYF. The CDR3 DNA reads TGTGCCAGCACCCGGGACATAGGCTTCACCGACAATACGCAGTATTTT.

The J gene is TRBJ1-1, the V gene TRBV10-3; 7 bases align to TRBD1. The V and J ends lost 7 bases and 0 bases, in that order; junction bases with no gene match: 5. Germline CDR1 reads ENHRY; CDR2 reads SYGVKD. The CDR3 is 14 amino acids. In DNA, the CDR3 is TGTGCCATCAACCCGACAGGGATGAACACTGAAGCTTTCTTT. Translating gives CAINPTGMNTEAFF.

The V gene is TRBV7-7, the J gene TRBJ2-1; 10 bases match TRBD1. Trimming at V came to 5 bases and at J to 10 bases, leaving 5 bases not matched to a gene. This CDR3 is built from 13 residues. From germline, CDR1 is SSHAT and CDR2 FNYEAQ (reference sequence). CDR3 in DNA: TGTGCCAGCAGCGTAGACAGGGGGCAAGAGCAGTTCTTC. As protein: CASSVDRGQEQFF.

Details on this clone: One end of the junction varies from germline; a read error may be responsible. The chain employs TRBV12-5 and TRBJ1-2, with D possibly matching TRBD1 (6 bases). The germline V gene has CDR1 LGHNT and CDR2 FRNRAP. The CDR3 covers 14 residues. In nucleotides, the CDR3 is TGTGCTAGTGGTTTAGGGGGTACTAACGATGGCTACACCTTC. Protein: CASGLGGTNDGYTF.

CDR3 coding DNA: TGTGCCAGCAGTTTGGACAGGGGGCGGGAGCCCCAGCATTTT. It specifies CASSLDRGREPQHF. The chain joins TRBV6-5 to TRBJ1-5; 11 positions match TRBD1. Germline CDR1 MNHEY, CDR2 SVGAGI. The CDR3 length is 14 residues. Trimming cost V 4 bases and J 8 bases; bases outside gene matches: 4.

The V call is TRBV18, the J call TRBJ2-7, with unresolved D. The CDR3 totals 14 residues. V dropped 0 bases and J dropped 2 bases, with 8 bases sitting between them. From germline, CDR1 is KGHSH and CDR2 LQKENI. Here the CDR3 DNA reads TGTGCCAGCTCACCACCAGCGCTAGCCTACGAGCAGTACTTC. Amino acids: CASSPPALAYEQYF.

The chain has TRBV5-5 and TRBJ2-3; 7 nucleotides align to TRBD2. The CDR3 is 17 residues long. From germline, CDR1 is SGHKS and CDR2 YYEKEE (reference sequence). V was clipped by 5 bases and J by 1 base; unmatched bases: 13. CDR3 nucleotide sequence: TGTGCCAGCAGTCCGGCCCCGACTAGCCTCCGCACAGATACGCAGTATTTT. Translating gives CASSPAPTSLRTDTQYF.

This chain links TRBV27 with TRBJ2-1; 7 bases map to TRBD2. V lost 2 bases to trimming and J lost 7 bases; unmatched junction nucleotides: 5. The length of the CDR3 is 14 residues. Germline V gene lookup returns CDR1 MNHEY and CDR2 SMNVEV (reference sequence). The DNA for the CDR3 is TGTGCCAGCAGTTTAATGGGCGGGGGAAATGAGCAGTTCTTC. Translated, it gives CASSLMGGGNEQFF.

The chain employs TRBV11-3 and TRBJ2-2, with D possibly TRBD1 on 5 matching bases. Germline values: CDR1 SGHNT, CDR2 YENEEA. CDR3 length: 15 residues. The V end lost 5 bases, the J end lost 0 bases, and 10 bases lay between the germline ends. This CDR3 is CASSARVANTGELFF. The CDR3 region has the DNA TGTGCCAGCAGCGCCAGGGTTGCGAACACCGGGGAGCTGTTTTTT.

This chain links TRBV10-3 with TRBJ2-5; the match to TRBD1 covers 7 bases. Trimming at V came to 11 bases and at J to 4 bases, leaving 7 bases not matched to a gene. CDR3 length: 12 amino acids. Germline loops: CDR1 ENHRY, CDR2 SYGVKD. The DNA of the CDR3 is TGTGCCGTGACAGGGCCGGGAGAGACCCAGTACTTC. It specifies CAVTGPGETQYF.

The CDR3 spells CASSLIQAGGTEAFF. The CDR3 region has the DNA TGTGCCAGTAGTCTAATACAGGCCGGAGGGACTGAAGCTTTCTTT. The chain employs TRBV19 and TRBJ1-1, with D perhaps matching TRBD1 (5 bases). V dropped 5 bases and J dropped 5 bases, with 18 bases sitting between them. CDR3 length equals 15 residues. Germline CDR1 reads LNHDA; CDR2 reads SQIVND (reference sequence).

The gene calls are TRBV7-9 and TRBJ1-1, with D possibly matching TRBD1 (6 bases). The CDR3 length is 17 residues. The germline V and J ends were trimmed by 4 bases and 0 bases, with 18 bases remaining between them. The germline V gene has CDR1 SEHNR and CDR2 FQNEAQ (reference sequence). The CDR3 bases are TGTGCCAGCAGCTCCACATGGCAGGGGCCAGTGAACACTGAAGCTTTCTTT. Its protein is CASSSTWQGPVNTEAFF.

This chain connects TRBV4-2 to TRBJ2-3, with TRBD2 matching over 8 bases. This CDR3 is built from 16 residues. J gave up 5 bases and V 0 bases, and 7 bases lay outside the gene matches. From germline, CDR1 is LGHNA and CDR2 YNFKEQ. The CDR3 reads CASSQEVTGGQDTQYF. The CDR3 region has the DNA TGTGCCAGCAGCCAAGAAGTCACGGGGGGGCAAGATACGCAGTATTTT.

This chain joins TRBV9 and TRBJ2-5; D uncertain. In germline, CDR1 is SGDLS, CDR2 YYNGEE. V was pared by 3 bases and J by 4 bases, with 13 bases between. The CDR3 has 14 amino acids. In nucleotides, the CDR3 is TGTGCCAGCAGCGCGAACACGGCAGGAGAGACCCAGTACTTC. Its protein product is CASSANTAGETQYF.